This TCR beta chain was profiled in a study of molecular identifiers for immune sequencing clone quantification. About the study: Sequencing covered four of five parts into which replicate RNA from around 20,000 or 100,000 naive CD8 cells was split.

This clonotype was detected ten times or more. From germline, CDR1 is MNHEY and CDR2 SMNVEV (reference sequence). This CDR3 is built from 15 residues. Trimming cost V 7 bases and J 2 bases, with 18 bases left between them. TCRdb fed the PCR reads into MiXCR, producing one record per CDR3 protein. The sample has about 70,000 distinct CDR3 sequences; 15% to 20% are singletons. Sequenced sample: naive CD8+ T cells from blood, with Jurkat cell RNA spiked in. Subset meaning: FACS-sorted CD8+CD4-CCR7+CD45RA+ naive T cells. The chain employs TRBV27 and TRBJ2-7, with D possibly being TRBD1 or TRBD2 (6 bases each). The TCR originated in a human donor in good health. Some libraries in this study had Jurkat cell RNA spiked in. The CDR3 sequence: CASTLHLGGPYEQYF. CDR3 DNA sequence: TGTGCCAGCACTTTGCATTTGGGGGGCCCCTACGAGCAGTACTTC.